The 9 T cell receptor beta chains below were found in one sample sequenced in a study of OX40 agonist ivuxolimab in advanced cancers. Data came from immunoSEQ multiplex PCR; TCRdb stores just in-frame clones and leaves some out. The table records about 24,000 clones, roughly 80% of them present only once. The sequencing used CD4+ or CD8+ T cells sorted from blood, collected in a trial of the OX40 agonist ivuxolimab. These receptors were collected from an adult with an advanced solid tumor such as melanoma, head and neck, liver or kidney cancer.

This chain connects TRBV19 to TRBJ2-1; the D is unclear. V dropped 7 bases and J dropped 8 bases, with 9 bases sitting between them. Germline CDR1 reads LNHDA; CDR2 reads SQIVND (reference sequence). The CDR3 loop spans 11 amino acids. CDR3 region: CASTSLDEQFF. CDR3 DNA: TGTGCCAGTACATCCCTCGATGAGCAGTTCTTC. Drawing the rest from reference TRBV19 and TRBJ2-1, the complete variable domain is DGGITQSPKYLFRKEGQNVTLSCEQNLNHDAMYWYRQDPGQGLRLIYYSQIVNDFQKGDIAEGYSVSREKKESFPLTVTSAQKNPTAFYLCASTSLDEQFFGPGTRLTVL.

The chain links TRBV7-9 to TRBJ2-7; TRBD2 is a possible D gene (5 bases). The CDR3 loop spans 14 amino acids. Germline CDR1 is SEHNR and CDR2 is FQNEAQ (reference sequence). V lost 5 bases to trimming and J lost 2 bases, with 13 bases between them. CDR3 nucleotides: TGTGCCAGCAGCACTGGGAGCGGTACCTACGAGCAGTACTTC. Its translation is CASSTGSGTYEQYF.

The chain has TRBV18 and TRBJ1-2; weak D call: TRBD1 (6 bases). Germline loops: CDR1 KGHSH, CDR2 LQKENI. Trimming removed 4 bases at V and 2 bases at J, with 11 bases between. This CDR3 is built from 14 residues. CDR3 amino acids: CASSLTGRNYGYTF. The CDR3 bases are TGTGCCAGCTCACTCACAGGGAGAAACTATGGCTACACCTTC.

The DNA for the CDR3 is TGTGCCAGTAGTATCTCCCCCCGACAGGGGATTAGCAATCAGCCCCAGCATTTT. Amino acids: CASSISPRQGISNQPQHF. The chain joins TRBV19 to TRBJ1-5; 8 nucleotides line up with TRBD1. The germline CDR1 and CDR2 sequences are LNHDA and SQIVND (reference sequence). J gave up 0 bases and V 3 bases, and 10 bases lay outside the gene matches. This CDR3 has 18 amino acids.

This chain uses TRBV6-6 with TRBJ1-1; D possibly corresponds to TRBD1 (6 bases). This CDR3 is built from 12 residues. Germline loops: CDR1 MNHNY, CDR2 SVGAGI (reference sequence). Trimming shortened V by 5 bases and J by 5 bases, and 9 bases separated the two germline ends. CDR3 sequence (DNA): TGTGCCAGCAGTAACACAGGGACTGAAGCTTTCTTT. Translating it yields CASSNTGTEAFF.

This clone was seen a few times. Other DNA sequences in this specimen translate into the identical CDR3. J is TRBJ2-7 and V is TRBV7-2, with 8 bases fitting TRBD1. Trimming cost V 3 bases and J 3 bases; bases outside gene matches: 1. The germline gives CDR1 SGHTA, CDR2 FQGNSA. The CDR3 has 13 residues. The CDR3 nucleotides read TGTGCCAGCAGCTTGGGGACAGGCTACGAGCAGTACTTC. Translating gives CASSLGTGYEQYF.

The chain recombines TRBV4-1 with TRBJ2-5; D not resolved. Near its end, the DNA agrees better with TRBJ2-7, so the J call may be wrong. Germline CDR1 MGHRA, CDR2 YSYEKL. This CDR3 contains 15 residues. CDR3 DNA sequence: TGCGCCAGCAGCCACCAACACTGGAGTTCCTACGAGCAGTACTTC. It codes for CASSHQHWSSYEQYF.

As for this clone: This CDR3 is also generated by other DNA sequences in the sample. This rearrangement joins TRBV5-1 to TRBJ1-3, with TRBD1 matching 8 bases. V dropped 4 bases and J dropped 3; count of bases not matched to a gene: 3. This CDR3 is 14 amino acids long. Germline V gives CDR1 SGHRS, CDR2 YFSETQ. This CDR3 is CASSPGTGGNTIYF. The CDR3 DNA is TGCGCCAGCAGCCCCGGGACAGGTGGAAACACCATATATTTT.

The CDR3 region has the DNA TGTGCCAGCAGCTTAGAAAGCGGGGGCTCCTACGAGCAGTACTTC. The encoded protein is CASSLESGGSYEQYF. The chain is built from TRBV11-2 and TRBJ2-5; 8 bases map to TRBD2. Matching the DNA end better, TRBJ2-7 makes the J call doubtful. The CDR3 is 15 amino acids. Germline V lookup: CDR1 SGHAT, CDR2 FQNNGV.